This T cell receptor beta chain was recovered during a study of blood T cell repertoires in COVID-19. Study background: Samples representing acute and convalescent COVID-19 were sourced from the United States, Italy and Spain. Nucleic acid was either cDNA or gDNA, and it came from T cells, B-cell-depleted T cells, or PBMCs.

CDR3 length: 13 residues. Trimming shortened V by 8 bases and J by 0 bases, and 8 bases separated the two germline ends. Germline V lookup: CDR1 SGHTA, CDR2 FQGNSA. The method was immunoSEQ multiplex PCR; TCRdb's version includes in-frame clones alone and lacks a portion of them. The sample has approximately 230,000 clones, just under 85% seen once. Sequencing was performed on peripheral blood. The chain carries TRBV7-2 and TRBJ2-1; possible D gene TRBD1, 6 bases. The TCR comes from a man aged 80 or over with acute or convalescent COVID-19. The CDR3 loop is CASSGASYNEQFF. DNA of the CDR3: TGTGCCAGCTCAGGGGCCTCCTACAATGAGCAGTTCTTC.